The following is a T cell receptor beta chain sequence with its context. Its antigen is unknown. This specimen belongs to a study of blood T cells in healthy people across ages. Alongside a J-beta primer mix, a sample-barcoded 5' primer served in a second PCR lasting about 6 to 12 cycles. Using its own MiXCR run on the 5' RACE reads, TCRdb lists one record per CDR3 protein. This repertoire shows roughly 1.9 million distinct CDR3 sequences, about 39% found once; its top ten account for more than 20%. Overall study results and limits: Lack of knowledge of donor CMV status possibly confounded expanded clonotype changes. When set beside aged donors, long-lived donors presented more naive CD4+ cells and higher diversity.

V was pared by 7 bases and J by 6 bases, with 18 bases between. The CDR3 is 14 residues long. J is TRBJ1-2 and V is TRBV12-3 or TRBV12-4; unclear D gene. The sequence derives from a human donor in good health. Sequencing was carried out using blood. The CDR3 nucleotides are TGTGCCAGCATTAAGGGAAGAGGCTGGGATGGCTACACCTTC. It encodes CASIKGRGWDGYTF.